This record covers a single T cell receptor beta chain. This entry is derived from a study of T cell repertoires in cytomegalovirus infection. TCRdb fed the reads into MiXCR, producing one record per CDR3 protein. The sample lists 300,000 or so distinct CDR3 sequences; under 30% were seen once. The CDR3 loop spans 14 amino acids. The germline V and J ends were trimmed by 7 bases and 0 bases, with 11 bases remaining between them. The receptor was isolated from a human donor in good health (CMV status not recorded). Some clones in this sample may be carry-over from other donors' samples. The sample taken for sequencing was PBMCs. This chain links TRBV12-3 or TRBV12-4 with TRBJ2-3, with D uncertain. The CDR3 DNA sequence: TGTGCCAGCACCAGCTTCTCTAGCACAGATACGCAGTATTTT. It codes for CASTSFSSTDTQYF.